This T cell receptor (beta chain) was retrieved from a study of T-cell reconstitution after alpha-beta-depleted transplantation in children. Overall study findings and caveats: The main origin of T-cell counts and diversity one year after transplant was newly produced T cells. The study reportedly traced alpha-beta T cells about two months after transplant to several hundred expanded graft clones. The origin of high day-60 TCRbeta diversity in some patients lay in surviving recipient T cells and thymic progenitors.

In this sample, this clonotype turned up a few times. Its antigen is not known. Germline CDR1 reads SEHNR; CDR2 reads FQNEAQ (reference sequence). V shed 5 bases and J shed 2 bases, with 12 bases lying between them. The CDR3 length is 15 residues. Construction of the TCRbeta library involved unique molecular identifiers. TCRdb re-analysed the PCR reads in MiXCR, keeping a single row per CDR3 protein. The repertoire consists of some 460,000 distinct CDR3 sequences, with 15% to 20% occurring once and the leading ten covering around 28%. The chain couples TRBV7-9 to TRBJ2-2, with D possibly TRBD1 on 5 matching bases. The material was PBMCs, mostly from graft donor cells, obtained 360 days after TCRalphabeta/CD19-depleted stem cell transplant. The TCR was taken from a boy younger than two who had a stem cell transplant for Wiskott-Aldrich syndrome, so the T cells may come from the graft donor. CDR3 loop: CASSLQQGNTGELFF. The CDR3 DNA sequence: TGTGCCAGCAGCCTTCAGCAGGGAAACACCGGGGAGCTGTTTTTT.